The source of this T cell receptor beta chain is a study of T cell responses to AZD1222 COVID-19 vaccine. The CDR3 runs 15 residues. CDR1 is MRHNA, CDR2 SNTAGT, per germline. V lost 2 bases and J lost 7, with 17 bases in between. Here immunoSEQ multiplex PCR was the method, and the copy in TCRdb shows in-frame clones only, minus some. The data hold 95,000 to 150,000 clones, with under 90% observed a single time. Source: peripheral blood, taken on day 0 of AZD1222 vaccination. The V gene is TRBV6-4, the J gene TRBJ1-2; a weak D match, TRBD1 (6 bases). This receptor was identified in an adult in good health. The CDR3 reads CASSDGGGRASGYTF. In DNA form, the CDR3 reads TGTGCCAGCAGTGACGGGGGCGGCAGGGCCTCTGGCTACACCTTC.